This passage covers 22 T cell receptor beta chains from one sample sequenced in a study of blood T cell repertoires in COVID-19. Sequencing was performed with immunoSEQ multiplex PCR; in TCRdb, only in-frame clones are kept and a portion is missing. Counted here are 45,000 to 75,000 clones, around 88% occurring once; the ten biggest clones make up about 4.5%. Sequences were obtained from peripheral blood. The receptors originated from a man aged 55 to 70 with acute or convalescent COVID-19.

This clone was observed once. V and J are TRBV7-2 and TRBJ2-1, with TRBD2 matching over 10 bases. The CDR3 sequence is 14 residues long. Germline V gene sequence: CDR1 SGHTA, CDR2 FQGNSA. The V gene end was trimmed by 3 bases and the J gene end by 10 bases; junction bases not matched to a gene: 6. As DNA, the CDR3 is TGTGCCAGCAGCTTGAAGCCACTAGCGGGGGAGCAGTTCTTC. The encoded protein is CASSLKPLAGEQFF.

The chain uses TRBV18 and TRBJ2-1; D gene ambiguous. Germline V gene sequence: CDR1 KGHSH, CDR2 LQKENI. Trimming cost V 6 bases and J 2 bases, with 14 bases left between them. This CDR3 spans 15 amino acids. The CDR3 loop reads CASSRDSYPYNEQFF. CDR3 bases: TGTGCCAGCTCTCGCGACTCTTATCCCTACAATGAGCAGTTCTTC.

This chain connects TRBV4-2 to TRBJ2-5, with 9 bases matching TRBD2. The germline CDR1 and CDR2 sequences are LGHNA and YNFKEQ. The CDR3 covers 16 residues. With 4 bases clipped from V and 2 bases from J, the junction kept 8 bases outside the gene matches. The CDR3 nucleotides are TGTGCCAGCAGCCGAGCCGCGGGAGGGGGGCAAGAGACCCAGTACTTC. It is translated as CASSRAAGGGQETQYF.

J is TRBJ1-2 and V is TRBV7-9; TRBD1 aligns across 8 bases. CDR3 size: 13 residues. Germline loops: CDR1 SEHNR, CDR2 FQNEAQ (reference sequence). J lost 4 bases, V lost 5 bases, and 3 bases had no gene match. Here the CDR3 DNA reads TGTGCCAGCAGCCCACAGGGGGGCTATGGCTACACCTTC. The encoded protein is CASSPQGGYGYTF. The full variable domain, completed using reference TRBV7-9 and TRBJ1-2, is DTGVSQNPRHKITKRGQNVTFRCDPISEHNRLYWYRQTLGQGPEFLTYFQNEAQLEKSRLLSDRFSAERPKGSFSTLEIQRTEQGDSAMYLCASSPQGGYGYTFGSGTRLTVV.

The rearrangement links TRBV18 to TRBJ2-2; 10 bases are shared with TRBD2. V lost 3 bases and J lost 7; bases outside the gene matches: 8. Germline lookup yields CDR1 KGHSH and CDR2 LQKENI. The CDR3 is 16 residues long. The CDR3, as DNA: TGTGCCAGCTCACCGGGGCTAGCGGGAGTTTTCGGGGAGCTGTTTTTT. Amino acid sequence: CASSPGLAGVFGELFF. The variable domain in full, with the rest retrieved from reference TRBV18 and TRBJ2-2, is NAGVMQNPRHLVRRRGQEARLRCSPMKGHSHVYWYRQLPEEGLKFMVYLQKENIIDESGMPKERFSAEFPKEGPSILRIQQVVRGDSAAYFCASSPGLAGVFGELFFGEGSRLTVL.

This rearrangement joins TRBV10-3 to TRBJ2-2; the match to TRBD2 covers 8 bases. J gave up 1 base and V 0 bases, and 7 bases lay outside the gene matches. The germline V gene has CDR1 ENHRY and CDR2 SYGVKD. This CDR3 is built from 18 residues. This chain's CDR3 is CAISESPGLAGNTGELFF. The CDR3 region has the DNA TGTGCCATCAGTGAGTCGCCGGGGCTAGCGGGGAACACCGGGGAGCTGTTTTTT.

The rearrangement uses TRBV19 and TRBJ2-1; 7 bases are shared with TRBD1. The CDR3 is 16 amino acids. V shed 4 bases, J shed 1 base, and the junction held 7 bases outside the gene matches. From germline, CDR1 is LNHDA and CDR2 SQIVND (reference sequence). In DNA, the CDR3 is TGTGCCAGTAGTAAACGGGACAGTCGGTCCTACAATGAGCAGTTCTTC. Translation gives CASSKRDSRSYNEQFF.

The V gene is TRBV13, the J gene TRBJ2-2; TRBD2 matches 8 bases. V dropped 5 bases and J dropped 6; count of bases not matched to a gene: 11. CDR1 PRHDT and CDR2 FYEKMQ come from the germline V gene (reference sequence). The CDR3 has 16 residues. The CDR3 nucleotides read TGTGCCAGCAGCAGATCCGGGACTAGGCTGGCCGGGGAGCTGTTTTTT. Translated: CASSRSGTRLAGELFF.

The gene calls are TRBV6-6 and TRBJ2-1; 12 bases map to TRBD2. V was pared by 0 bases and J by 7 bases, with 4 bases of the junction left unmatched. CDR1 is MNHNY and CDR2 is SVGAGI in the germline V gene (reference sequence). The CDR3 length is 16 residues. In nucleotides, the CDR3 is TGTGCCAGCAGTTACTCCGGACTAGCGGGAACGAATGAGCAGTTCTTC. This codes for CASSYSGLAGTNEQFF.

This sequence joins TRBV9 and TRBJ2-2; 8 bases map to TRBD1. There are 15 residues in the CDR3. In germline, CDR1 is SGDLS, CDR2 YYNGEE. J gave up 0 bases and V 4 bases, and 2 bases lay outside the gene matches. The CDR3 spells CASSSDRANTGELFF. The CDR3 DNA follows: TGTGCCAGCAGCTCGGACAGGGCGAACACCGGGGAGCTGTTTTTT.

V is TRBV2 and J is TRBJ2-7; no clear D gene. CDR1 and CDR2 (germline): SNHLY, FYNNEI. The CDR3 totals 13 residues. V lost 5 bases and J lost 2, with 10 bases in between. CDR3 in DNA: TGTGCCAGCAGTCAACGTTACACCTACGAGCAGTACTTC. It codes for CASSQRYTYEQYF.

The chain recombines TRBV4-1 with TRBJ1-1; no clear D gene. CDR3 length equals 16 residues. Trimming pared 1 base from V and 3 bases from J, leaving 15 bases between. CDR1 and CDR2 (germline): MGHRA, YSYEKL. CDR3 coding DNA: TGCGCCAGCAGCCAAGGCCGGGGTAGTCAGCACACTGAAGCTTTCTTT. Its protein product is CASSQGRGSQHTEAFF.

The chain has TRBV5-1 and TRBJ1-3, with a weak D call TRBD1 (5 bases). The V end lost 4 bases, the J end lost 1 base, and 12 bases lay between the germline ends. Germline lookup yields CDR1 SGHRS and CDR2 YFSETQ. The CDR3 is 15 residues long. CDR3 bases: TGCGCCAGCAGCCGAGGGACTGAGTCTGGAAACACCATATATTTT. This translates into CASSRGTESGNTIYF.

The chain uses TRBV2 and TRBJ1-5; 9 bases agree with TRBD1. The CDR3 has 14 amino acids. The V and J ends lost 4 bases and 9 bases, in that order; junction bases with no gene match: 7. Per the germline V gene, CDR1 is SNHLY and CDR2 is FYNNEI. CDR3 sequence (DNA): TGTGCCAGCAGTGGGACAGGGGCCTTAGGGCCCCAGCATTTT. Translated, it gives CASSGTGALGPQHF.

This clone was counted a few times. The rearrangement uses TRBV18 and TRBJ1-5; D ambiguous. V was pared by 2 bases and J by 5 bases, with 13 bases between. Looked up from germline, CDR1 is KGHSH and CDR2 is LQKENI. The CDR3 totals 15 residues. The CDR3 coding sequence is TGTGCCAGCTCACCATCGTCCGGGTACCATCAGCCCCAGCATTTT. Translating gives CASSPSSGYHQPQHF.

This chain uses TRBV7-3 with TRBJ2-5; TRBD2 agrees at 7 bases. The V gene end was trimmed by 5 bases and the J gene end by 5 bases; junction bases not matched to a gene: 14. This CDR3 comprises 16 residues. The germline gives CDR1 SGHTA, CDR2 FQGTGA. The CDR3 DNA reads TGTGCCAGCAGCCATGGGGCTAGCGGTTTGCTTGAGACCCAGTACTTC. As protein: CASSHGASGLLETQYF. The full variable domain, with the rest looked up from reference TRBV7-3 and TRBJ2-5, is GAGVSQTPSNKVTEKGKYVELRCDPISGHTALYWYRQSLGQGPEFLIYFQGTGAADDSGLPNDRFFAVRPEGSVSTLKIQRTERGDSAVYLCASSHGASGLLETQYFGPGTRLLVL.

This rearrangement joins TRBV7-8 to TRBJ1-2; no clear D gene. The V end was cut by 3 bases, the J end by 2 bases, with 7 bases between. The CDR3 covers 13 residues. From germline, CDR1 is SGHVS and CDR2 FQNEAQ. The CDR3 DNA follows: TGTGCCAGCAGCTTGAGAGGGAACTATGGCTACACCTTC. It encodes CASSLRGNYGYTF.

The chain joins TRBV27 to TRBJ1-1; the D gene is possibly TRBD1 (6 bases). This CDR3 is 13 amino acids long. Trimming left V 6 bases short and J 5 bases short, with 13 bases between. Germline V gene sequence: CDR1 MNHEY, CDR2 SMNVEV (reference sequence). The DNA for the CDR3 is TGTGCCAGCAGGAACAGGGTTGGGACTGAAGCTTTCTTT. It translates to CASRNRVGTEAFF.

The J gene is TRBJ1-1, the V gene TRBV6-2 or TRBV6-3; TRBD1 might be the D (6 bases). This CDR3 region has 13 residues. Germline V gene data show CDR1 as MNHEY and CDR2 as SVGEGT. V dropped 2 bases and J dropped 4 bases, with 8 bases sitting between them. In nucleotides, the CDR3 is TGTGCCAGCAGTTACACGGACAGCACTGAAGCTTTCTTT. It is translated as CASSYTDSTEAFF.

Only a few counts were recorded for this clone. The gene calls are TRBV11-2 and TRBJ1-6, with D uncertain. CDR1 and CDR2 (germline): SGHAT, FQNNGV. This CDR3 contains 17 residues. With 1 base removed from V and 1 base from J, the gap between germline ends came to 11 bases. For the CDR3, the DNA is TGTGCCAGCAGCTTAGGACTTTCCCGGTCCTATAATTCACCCCTCCACTTT. This codes for CASSLGLSRSYNSPLHF.

V gene TRBV28 combines with J gene TRBJ2-7; 11 bases are shared with TRBD2. The CDR3 is made up of 16 amino acids. Germline CDR1 MDHEN, CDR2 SYDVKM. V shed 4 bases and J 2 bases; nucleotides not matched to a gene: 7. For the CDR3, the DNA is TGTGCCAGCAGTTGGGAGGTTAGCGGGAGGGCCTACGAGCAGTACTTC. Its translation: CASSWEVSGRAYEQYF.

This chain connects TRBV20-1 to TRBJ1-4, with 7 nucleotides matching TRBD1. Losses at the gene ends were 1 base for V and 14 bases for J; bases not matched to a gene: 4. The V gene's germline CDR1 is DFQATT and CDR2 SNEGSKA (reference sequence). CDR3 length: 11 residues. CDR3 amino acids: CSARARDSLFF. CDR3 sequence (DNA): TGCAGTGCTAGAGCACGGGACAGTCTGTTTTTT.